This T cell receptor (beta chain) is drawn from a study of blood T cell repertoires in COVID-19. Looking at the study overall: T cells, B-cell-depleted T cells, or PBMCs supplied cDNA or gDNA.

V lost 0 bases and J lost 7, with 11 bases in between. The germline V gene has CDR1 SGHRS and CDR2 YFSETQ. CDR3 length: 14 amino acids. The data were produced by immunoSEQ multiplex PCR, yet TCRdb's version contains in-frame clones alone and is incomplete. The sample lists about 56,000 clones, under 90% occurring once. The genes are TRBV5-1 and TRBJ1-5, with a weak D call TRBD1 (6 bases). This sequence was found in a woman older than 75 with acute or convalescent COVID-19. Sequenced input: peripheral blood. This chain's CDR3 is CASSLEQGAQPQHF. CDR3 in DNA: TGCGCCAGCAGCTTGGAACAGGGTGCCCAGCCCCAGCATTTT.